This T cell receptor (beta chain) was captured in a study of blood T cell repertoires in COVID-19. Turning to the study itself: Researchers got acute and convalescent COVID-19 samples from the United States, Italy and Spain. PBMCs, B-cell-depleted T cells, or T cells were the source of the cDNA or gDNA that made up the material.

About this clone: This sample includes further DNA sequences coding for the same CDR3.

Original analysis: Reference gene primer amplification gave nucleated cell count estimates. Repertoires were generated with immunoSEQ multiplex PCR, while TCRdb's copy carries only in-frame clones and drops some. V, J and clone size reflect that table, while D and trimming were determined from the DNA. The sample lists about 300,000 clones; about 87% were seen once. This CDR3 is 14 amino acids long. With 3 bases clipped from V and 5 bases from J, the junction kept 6 bases outside the gene matches. The germline gives CDR1 SQVTM, CDR2 ANQGSEA. The gene calls are TRBV29-1 and TRBJ2-3, with 9 nucleotides matching TRBD1. This TCR was sampled from a man aged 65 to 79 with acute or convalescent COVID-19. Sample: peripheral blood. The DNA for the CDR3 is TGCAGCGTTGAGGGACAGGGTTTAGGAGATACGCAGTATTTT. This codes for CSVEGQGLGDTQYF.